This is a list of T cell receptor beta chains from one sample in a study of OX40 agonist ivuxolimab in advanced cancers. Generated by immunoSEQ multiplex PCR, the TCRdb table keeps only in-frame clones and is missing some. The sample holds fewer than 60,000 clones, around 85% seen once. The specimen was CD4+ or CD8+ T cells sorted from blood, collected in a trial of the OX40 agonist ivuxolimab. The receptor set was obtained from an adult with an advanced solid tumor such as melanoma, head and neck, liver or kidney cancer. Each CDR3 is given with its conserved first and last residue. D genes are given only for firm matches. Clone sizes are given selectively: once, few, many, or a class where the clone is expanded.

v_call	j_call	d_call	clone_size	cdr3_aa	cdr3_nt
TRBV4-1	TRBJ1-1	.	few	CASRLGGNTEAFF	TGCGCCAGCAGGCTGGGGGGGAACACTGAAGCTTTCTTT
TRBV5-4	TRBJ2-5	TRBD2	.	CASSLVAGGGETQYF	TGTGCCAGCAGCTTGGTGGCAGGCGGGGGGGAGACCCAGTACTTC
TRBV5-1	TRBJ2-7	.	.	CASSLVAGTYEQYF	TGCGCCAGCAGCTTGGTGGCGGGCACCTACGAGCAGTACTTC
TRBV12-5	TRBJ1-4	TRBD1	.	CASERQGRANEKLFF	TGTGCTAGTGAACGACAGGGGAGGGCTAATGAAAAACTGTTTTTT
TRBV13	TRBJ2-5	.	.	CASSLKGGPGETQYF	TGTGCCAGCAGCTTAAAGGGAGGACCAGGGGAGACCCAGTACTTC
TRBV7-9	TRBJ2-5	TRBD1	.	CASSPLQGLKETQYF	TGTGCCAGCAGCCCCCTACAGGGGTTGAAGGAGACCCAGTACTTC
TRBV11-2	TRBJ2-3	.	.	CASSLEETVRGDTQYF	TGTGCCAGCAGCTTAGAAGAGACCGTCAGGGGTGATACGCAGTATTTT
TRBV19	TRBJ1-1	.	.	CASSTPGTRRMNTEAFF	TGTGCCAGTAGTACGCCTGGGACACGTCGTATGAACACTGAAGCTTTCTTT
TRBV7-9	TRBJ1-2	.	.	CASSPRDSGYTF	TGTGCCAGCAGCCCCCGGGATAGTGGCTACACCTTC
TRBV6-1	TRBJ2-7	TRBD1	.	CASSDPGQGGYEQYF	TGTGCCAGCAGTGACCCGGGACAGGGGGGGTACGAGCAGTACTTC
TRBV15	TRBJ2-5	TRBD1	.	CATSREDRGWGQETQYF	TGTGCCACCAGCAGAGAGGACAGGGGCTGGGGACAAGAGACCCAGTACTTC
TRBV7-3	TRBJ1-1	.	.	CASSTRGPGTEAFF	TGTGCCAGCAGCACCAGGGGTCCTGGGACTGAAGCTTTCTTT
TRBV4-2	TRBJ1-1	.	.	CASSPDSLMNTEAFF	TGTGCCAGCAGCCCCGACAGTCTCATGAACACTGAAGCTTTCTTT
TRBV6-6	TRBJ2-7	TRBD1	.	CASSYSGTGGFHEQYF	TGTGCCAGCAGTTACTCAGGGACAGGGGGTTTCCACGAGCAGTACTTC
TRBV29-1	TRBJ2-7	.	.	CSVGPGFREQYF	TGCAGCGTTGGCCCAGGGTTCCGCGAGCAGTACTTC
TRBV6-6	TRBJ1-1	.	.	CAVGGGVEAFF	TGTGCCGTGGGGGGGGGCGTTGAAGCTTTCTTT
TRBV9	TRBJ2-2	TRBD1	.	CASSVASVRPTGSTGELFF	TGTGCCAGCAGCGTAGCTTCCGTCCGTCCGACAGGGAGCACCGGGGAGCTGTTTTTT
TRBV9	TRBJ2-1	TRBD1	.	CASSATGANEQFF	TGTGCCAGCAGCGCGACAGGGGCCAATGAGCAGTTCTTC
TRBV9	TRBJ1-1	.	.	CASSANYRDMNTEAFF	TGTGCCAGCAGCGCTAATTACAGGGACATGAACACTGAAGCTTTCTTT
TRBV4-3	TRBJ2-3	TRBD2	.	CASSQDWGGDLGSAATQYF	TGCGCCAGCAGCCAAGATTGGGGGGGTGATTTAGGCTCAGCAGCTACGCAGTATTTT
TRBV4-3	TRBJ2-3	.	.	CASSQDLAFGGTDTQYF	TGCGCCAGCAGCCAAGATCTGGCCTTCGGTGGGACAGATACGCAGTATTTT
TRBV4-1	TRBJ1-5	.	few	CASSQDGYSQPQHF	TGCGCCAGCAGCCAAGATGGATATAGTCAGCCCCAGCATTTT
TRBV30	TRBJ1-5	.	.	CAWGQNSNQPQHF	TGTGCCTGGGGACAGAACAGCAATCAGCCCCAGCATTTT
TRBV27	TRBJ1-4	TRBD1	.	CASSPPPGQVNEKLFF	TGTGCCAGCAGCCCACCTCCGGGACAGGTTAATGAAAAACTGTTTTTT
TRBV28	TRBJ2-2	.	.	CASRFLRTDDTGELFF	TGTGCCAGCAGATTCCTGAGGACAGATGACACCGGGGAGCTGTTTTTT
TRBV15	TRBJ2-7	.	.	CATSGFGTTPYEQYF	TGTGCCACCAGCGGATTCGGGACGACGCCCTACGAGCAGTACTTC
TRBV6-5	TRBJ2-2	.	.	CASSYSFSGELFF	TGTGCCAGCAGTTACTCGTTCTCCGGGGAGCTGTTTTTT
TRBV6-1	TRBJ1-2	.	.	CASTDGGQDYGYTF	TGTGCCAGCACCGATGGAGGCCAGGACTATGGCTACACCTTC
TRBV9	TRBJ2-5	TRBD1	.	CASSAPLGQVGQETQYF	TGTGCCAGCAGCGCACCCTTGGGACAGGTGGGGCAAGAGACCCAGTACTTC
TRBV4-1	TRBJ2-2	.	.	CASSQEAYVTTGELFF	TGCGCCAGCAGCCAAGAGGCCTATGTGACCACCGGGGAGCTGTTTTTT
TRBV14	TRBJ2-3	.	.	CASSQDTGYTDTQYF	TGTGCCAGCAGCCAAGATACGGGGTACACAGATACGCAGTATTTT
TRBV10-3	TRBJ1-2	.	.	CAISESEGFDGYTF	TGTGCCATCAGTGAGTCGGAAGGGTTTGATGGCTACACCTTC
TRBV6-5	TRBJ2-3	.	.	CASSWAITDTQYF	TGTGCCAGCAGCTGGGCCATCACAGATACGCAGTATTTT
TRBV7-9	TRBJ1-2	TRBD1	.	CASSLVLEQGYYGYTF	TGTGCCAGCAGCTTAGTCCTAGAACAGGGGTACTATGGCTACACCTTC
TRBV29-1	TRBJ1-2	.	.	CSVERTDDNYGYTF	TGCAGCGTTGAGAGAACAGACGACAACTATGGCTACACCTTC
TRBV4-1	TRBJ2-3	.	.	CASSLLGGDTQYF	TGCGCCAGCAGCCTTCTCGGAGGGGATACGCAGTATTTT
TRBV6-1	TRBJ2-7	TRBD1	.	CASSDPYSGGQGYEQYF	TGTGCCAGCAGTGACCCATATTCTGGGGGACAGGGCTACGAGCAGTACTTC
TRBV5-6	TRBJ2-4	TRBD1	.	CASSVTGRLPDF	TGTGCCAGCAGCGTGACAGGGCGCCTGCCGGACTTC
TRBV28	TRBJ1-1	.	.	CASSLAQTGNTEAFF	TGTGCCAGCAGTTTGGCCCAAACAGGTAATACTGAAGCTTTCTTT
TRBV5-1	TRBJ1-6	.	.	CASSLAQGLSPLHF	TGCGCCAGCAGCTTGGCCCAAGGGCTTTCACCCCTCCACTTT
TRBV19	TRBJ2-7	TRBD1	.	CASSIAGQVIYEQYF	TGTGCCAGTAGTATAGCCGGACAGGTGATCTACGAGCAGTACTTC
TRBV5-1	TRBJ1-2	TRBD1	.	CASSPGTAYGYTF	TGCGCCAGCAGCCCCGGGACAGCCTATGGCTACACCTTC
TRBV4-2	TRBJ1-5	.	.	CASSQVEGYSNQPQHF	TGTGCCAGCAGCCAAGTAGAGGGATATAGCAATCAGCCCCAGCATTTT
TRBV4-2	TRBJ2-1	.	.	CASSQVGRAILFF	TGTGCCAGCAGCCAAGTCGGCAGGGCCATTCTGTTCTTC
TRBV7-7	TRBJ2-3	TRBD1	few	CASSLDQGAGTDTQYF	TGTGCCAGCAGCTTAGACCAGGGGGCTGGCACAGATACGCAGTATTTT
TRBV4-1	TRBJ2-7	.	.	CASSQGHLSYEQYF	TGCGCCAGCAGCCAAGGACACCTCTCCTACGAGCAGTACTTC
TRBV28	TRBJ1-4	.	.	CASSGGVRSGEKLFF	TGTGCCAGCAGCGGGGGGGTGCGGTCAGGGGAAAAACTGTTTTTT
TRBV19	TRBJ1-5	.	.	CASSVRGAYSNQPQHF	TGTGCCAGTAGTGTAAGGGGGGCCTATAGCAATCAGCCCCAGCATTTT
TRBV27	TRBJ1-2	.	.	CASSRAGDPGGYTF	TGTGCCAGCAGTCGCGCAGGGGATCCGGGAGGCTACACCTTC
TRBV5-1	TRBJ2-2	.	.	CASSSPTGELFF	TGCGCCAGCAGCTCACCAACCGGGGAGCTGTTTTTT
TRBV2	TRBJ1-2	TRBD1	few	CASSDPGTVPRVYGYTF	TGTGCCAGCAGTGACCCCGGGACAGTCCCTCGGGTCTATGGCTACACCTTC
TRBV6-5	TRBJ2-7	.	.	CASSNLYEQYF	TGTGCCAGCAGTAATCTCTACGAGCAGTACTTC
TRBV11-2	TRBJ2-3	TRBD1	.	CASSLAGTGATDTQYF	TGTGCCAGCAGCCTCGCCGGGACAGGGGCAACAGATACGCAGTATTTT
TRBV5-4	TRBJ1-5	TRBD1	.	CASSLKGADQPQHF	TGTGCCAGCAGCTTGAAGGGGGCGGATCAGCCCCAGCATTTT
TRBV28	TRBJ1-6	.	.	CASSMQGSYNSPLHF	TGTGCCAGCAGTATGCAGGGGTCCTATAATTCACCCCTCCACTTT
TRBV11-2	TRBJ2-3	.	.	CASSLSDTQYF	TGTGCCAGCAGCTTATCGGATACGCAGTATTTT
TRBV7-2	TRBJ2-5	.	.	CASSLVWRGREETQYF	TGTGCCAGCAGCTTAGTGTGGCGGGGCAGGGAGGAGACCCAGTACTTC
TRBV4-1	TRBJ1-4	.	few	CASSQGRNANEKLFF	TGCGCCAGCAGCCAAGGACGGAATGCGAATGAAAAACTGTTTTTT
TRBV5-1	TRBJ2-5	.	.	CASSLAGVFETQYF	TGCGCCAGCAGCTTGGCAGGGGTATTCGAGACCCAGTACTTC